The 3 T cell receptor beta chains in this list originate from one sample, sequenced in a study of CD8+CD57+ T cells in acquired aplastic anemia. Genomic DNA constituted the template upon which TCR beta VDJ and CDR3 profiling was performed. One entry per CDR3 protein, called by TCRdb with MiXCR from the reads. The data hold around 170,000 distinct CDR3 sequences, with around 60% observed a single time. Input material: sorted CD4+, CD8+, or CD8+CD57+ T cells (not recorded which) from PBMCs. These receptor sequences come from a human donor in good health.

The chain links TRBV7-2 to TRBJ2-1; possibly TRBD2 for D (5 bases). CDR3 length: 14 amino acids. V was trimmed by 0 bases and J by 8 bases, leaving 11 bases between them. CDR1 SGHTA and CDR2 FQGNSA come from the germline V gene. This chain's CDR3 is CASSLAAAVDEQFF. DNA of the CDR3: TGTGCCAGCAGCTTAGCGGCAGCGGTGGATGAGCAGTTCTTC. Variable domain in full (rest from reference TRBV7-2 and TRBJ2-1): GAGVSQSPSNKVTEKGKDVELRCDPISGHTALYWYRQSLGQGLEFLIYFQGNSAPDKSGLPSDRFSAERTGGSVSTLTIQRTQQEDSAVYLCASSLAAAVDEQFFGPGTRLTVL.

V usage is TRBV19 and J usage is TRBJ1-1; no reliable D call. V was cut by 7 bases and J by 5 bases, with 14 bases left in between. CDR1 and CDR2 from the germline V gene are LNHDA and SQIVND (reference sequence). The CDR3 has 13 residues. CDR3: CASISEGWTEAFF. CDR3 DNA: TGTGCCAGTATTTCCGAAGGGTGGACTGAAGCTTTCTTT. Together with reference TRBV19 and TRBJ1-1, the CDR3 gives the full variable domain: DGGITQSPKYLFRKEGQNVTLSCEQNLNHDAMYWYRQDPGQGLRLIYYSQIVNDFQKGDIAEGYSVSREKKESFPLTVTSAQKNPTAFYLCASISEGWTEAFFGQGTRLTVV.

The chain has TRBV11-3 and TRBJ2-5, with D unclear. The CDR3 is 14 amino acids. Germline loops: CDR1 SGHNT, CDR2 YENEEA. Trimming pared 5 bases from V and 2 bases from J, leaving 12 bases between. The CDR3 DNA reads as TGTGCCAGCAGCCCCTATAAGGGACAAGAGACCCAGTACTTC. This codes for CASSPYKGQETQYF.